This is a list of T cell receptor beta chains from one sample in a study of cytomegalovirus exposure and HLA in healthy donors. Profiling relied on immunoSEQ multiplex PCR, and the TCRdb table lists in-frame clones only, not all of them. The top ten hold 32% of the sample, which has tens of thousands of clones, around 80% seen once. Sequenced input: PBMCs. The origin of the receptors is a man in his forties or fifties in good health and CMV-seropositive. CDR3s include the opening cysteine and the closing phenylalanine or tryptophan. Fields, in order: CDR3 protein, V gene, clone size, J gene. Size is omitted from some rows. Given values are once, few, many or a class for expanded clones.

cdr3_aa: CSASPFTEAFF; v_call: TRBV20-1; clone_size: .; j_call: TRBJ1-1
cdr3_aa: CAWFSGTDTQYF; v_call: TRBV30; clone_size: .; j_call: TRBJ2-3
cdr3_aa: CSVGITTGMAEQYF; v_call: TRBV29-1; clone_size: .; j_call: TRBJ2-7
cdr3_aa: CSSSLPRGSETQYF; v_call: TRBV7-9; clone_size: .; j_call: TRBJ2-5
cdr3_aa: CASSLEGQANSPLHF; v_call: TRBV5-1; clone_size: once; j_call: TRBJ1-6
cdr3_aa: CASSQGGGIAGVEQYF; v_call: TRBV4-3; clone_size: .; j_call: TRBJ2-7
cdr3_aa: CASSESAYSGGEQYF; v_call: TRBV2; clone_size: .; j_call: TRBJ2-7
cdr3_aa: CAGGQGRNTIYF; v_call: TRBV7-9; clone_size: .; j_call: TRBJ1-3
cdr3_aa: CASSLGTSGRASDNEQFF; v_call: TRBV5-1; clone_size: .; j_call: TRBJ2-1
cdr3_aa: CSSSDQGGGLNTEAFF; v_call: TRBV7-9; clone_size: .; j_call: TRBJ1-1
cdr3_aa: CASSFRYGTSGSPGELFF; v_call: TRBV27; clone_size: .; j_call: TRBJ2-2
cdr3_aa: CASSEGPGTEFYEQYF; v_call: TRBV5-6; clone_size: .; j_call: TRBJ2-7
cdr3_aa: CASSPRAGTYEQYF; v_call: TRBV7-8; clone_size: .; j_call: TRBJ2-7
cdr3_aa: CASSSTYGYTF; v_call: TRBV6-9; clone_size: .; j_call: TRBJ1-2